This TCR beta chain was identified during a study of early T cells in non-severe SARS-CoV-2 infection. In the study overall: It was bulk RNA from unsorted whole blood that was sequenced, and the chains were unpaired. Study-level points and caveats: Matches to VDJdb favored anti-spike CD8 responses and missed private and CD4 specificities.

TCRdb independently ran MiXCR on the 5' RACE reads; one entry per CDR3 protein. The table has tens of thousands of distinct CDR3 sequences, around 11% seen once. This clonotype was seen a few times. What it binds is unknown. The CDR3 spans 11 residues. V lost 0 bases and J lost 3, with 3 bases in between. In germline, CDR1 is GTSNPN, CDR2 SVGIG (reference sequence). The specimen comprised whole blood, sampled at baseline. The chain joins TRBV30 to TRBJ2-7; no clear D gene. This receptor was identified in an adult who was a healthcare worker with PCR-confirmed SARS-CoV-2 infection or an uninfected control (not recorded which). The CDR3 region is CAWSVSYEQYF. The CDR3 region has the DNA TGTGCCTGGAGTGTAAGCTACGAGCAGTACTTC.